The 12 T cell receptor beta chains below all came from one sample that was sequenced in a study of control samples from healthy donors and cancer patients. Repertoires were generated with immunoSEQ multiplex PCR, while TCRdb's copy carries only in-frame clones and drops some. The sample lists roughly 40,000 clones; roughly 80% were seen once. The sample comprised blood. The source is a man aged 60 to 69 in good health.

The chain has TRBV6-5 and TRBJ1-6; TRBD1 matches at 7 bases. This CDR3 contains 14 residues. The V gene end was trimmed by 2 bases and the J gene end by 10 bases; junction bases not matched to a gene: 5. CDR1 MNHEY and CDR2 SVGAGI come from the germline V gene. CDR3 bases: TGTGCCAGCAGTTACAGGGGGCGCCGATCACCCCTCCACTTT. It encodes CASSYRGRRSPLHF.

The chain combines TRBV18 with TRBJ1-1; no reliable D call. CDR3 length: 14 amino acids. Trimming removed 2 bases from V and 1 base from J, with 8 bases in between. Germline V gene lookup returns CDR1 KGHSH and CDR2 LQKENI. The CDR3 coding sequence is TGTGCCAGCTCACCAAAGGGAAAGAACACTGAAGCTTTCTTT. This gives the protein CASSPKGKNTEAFF.

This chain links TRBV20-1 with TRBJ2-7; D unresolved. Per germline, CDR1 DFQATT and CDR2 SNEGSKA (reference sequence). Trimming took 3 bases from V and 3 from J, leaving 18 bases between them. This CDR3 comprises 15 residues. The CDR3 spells CSASGDFPPNYEQYF. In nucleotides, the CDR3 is TGCAGTGCTAGTGGAGATTTCCCTCCTAACTACGAGCAGTACTTC.

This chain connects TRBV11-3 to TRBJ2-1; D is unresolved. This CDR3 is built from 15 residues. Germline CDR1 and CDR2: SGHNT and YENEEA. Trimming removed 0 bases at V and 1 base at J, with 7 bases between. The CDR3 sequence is CASSLDPLSYNEQFF. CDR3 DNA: TGTGCCAGCAGCTTAGATCCGCTATCCTACAATGAGCAGTTCTTC.

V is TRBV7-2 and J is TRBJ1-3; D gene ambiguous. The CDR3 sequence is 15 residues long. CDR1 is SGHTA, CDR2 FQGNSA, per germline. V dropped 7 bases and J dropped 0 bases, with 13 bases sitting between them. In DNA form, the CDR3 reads TGTGCCAGCAAACGACTCAGCGGCTCTGGAAACACCATATATTTT. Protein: CASKRLSGSGNTIYF.

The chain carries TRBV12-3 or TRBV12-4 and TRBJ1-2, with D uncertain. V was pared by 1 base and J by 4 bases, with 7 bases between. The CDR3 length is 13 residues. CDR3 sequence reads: CASSLGAGYGYTF. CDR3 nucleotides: TGTGCCAGCAGTTTAGGCGCCGGCTATGGCTACACCTTC.

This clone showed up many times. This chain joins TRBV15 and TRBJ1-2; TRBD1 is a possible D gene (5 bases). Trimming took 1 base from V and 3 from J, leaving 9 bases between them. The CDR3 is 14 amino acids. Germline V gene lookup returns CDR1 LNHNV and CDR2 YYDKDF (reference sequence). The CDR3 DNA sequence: TGTGCCACCAGCAGAGCGTCAGGGTACTATGGCTACACCTTC. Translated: CATSRASGYYGYTF.

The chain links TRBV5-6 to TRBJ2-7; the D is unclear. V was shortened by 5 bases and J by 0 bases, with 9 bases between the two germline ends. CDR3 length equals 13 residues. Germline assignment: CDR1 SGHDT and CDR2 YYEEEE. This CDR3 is CASRNQPSYEQYF. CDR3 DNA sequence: TGTGCCAGCAGGAACCAGCCCTCCTACGAGCAGTACTTC.

CDR3 residues: CASKAGHSGNTIYF. The CDR3 nucleotides read TGTGCCAGCAAAGCGGGGCACTCTGGAAACACCATATATTTT. The chain recombines TRBV7-2 with TRBJ1-3; tentative D call: TRBD1 (5 bases). The V end lost 7 bases, the J end lost 0 bases, and 10 bases lay between the germline ends. The CDR3 consists of 14 residues. From germline, CDR1 is SGHTA and CDR2 FQGNSA.

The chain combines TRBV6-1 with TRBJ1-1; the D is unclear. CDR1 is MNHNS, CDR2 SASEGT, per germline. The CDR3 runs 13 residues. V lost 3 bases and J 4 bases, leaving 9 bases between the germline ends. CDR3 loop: CASSELAGTEAFF. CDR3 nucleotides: TGTGCCAGCAGTGAGTTGGCGGGCACTGAAGCTTTCTTT.

In DNA form, the CDR3 reads TGTGCCTGGAGTGTTTACAATGTCGGCACCTCTGGAAACACCATATATTTT. Residues: CAWSVYNVGTSGNTIYF. V and J are TRBV30 and TRBJ1-3, with D hard to call. This CDR3 is built from 17 residues. V was clipped by 0 bases and J by 0 bases, with 15 bases between them. In germline, CDR1 is GTSNPN, CDR2 SVGIG (reference sequence).

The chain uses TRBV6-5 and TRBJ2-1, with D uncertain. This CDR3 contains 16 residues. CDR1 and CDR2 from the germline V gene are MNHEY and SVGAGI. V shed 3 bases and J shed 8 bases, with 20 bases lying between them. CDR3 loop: CASSYLKTGRRYEQFF. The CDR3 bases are TGTGCCAGCAGTTATCTCAAAACGGGCCGGCGGTATGAGCAGTTCTTC.